This T cell receptor (beta chain) was sequenced for a study of T cells in localized non-small cell lung cancer. Study-level results: It was uninvolved adjacent lung that showed the highest T cell clonality, exceeding tumor.

Assay: immunoSEQ multiplex PCR; the TCRdb copy retains only in-frame clones and omits some. The table has approximately 88,000 clones, approximately 90% seen once; the top ten hold over 4%. Turning to this clone: What it recognizes is unknown. The junction and the germline gene differ at one end; a read error may be behind it.

The TCR was taken from a woman between 40 and 69 years old with stage II squamous cell lung carcinoma. The sample was PBMCs, taken before any cancer treatment.

The CDR3 DNA follows: TGCAGCGTTGAACAGGGGACCCGGGACTTTTCCACAGATACGCGGTATTTT. It translates to CSVEQGTRDFSTDTRYF. The rearrangement links TRBV29-1 to TRBJ2-3, with D tentatively TRBD1 or TRBD2 (6 bases each). CDR3 length equals 17 residues. The germline V gene has CDR1 SQVTM and CDR2 ANQGSEA.